This entry lists 8 T cell receptor beta chains sequenced from one sample in a study of blood T cell repertoires in COVID-19. Assay used: immunoSEQ multiplex PCR; TCRdb lists only in-frame clones, some missing. The sample lists some 170,000 clones; about 78% were seen once. Sequenced: PBMCs or T cells enriched from blood (not recorded which). All receptors come from a woman in her fifties or sixties who had recovered from COVID-19.

This sequence joins TRBV7-9 and TRBJ2-7; D remains unclear. V gave up 1 base and J gave up 2 bases, with 3 bases separating them. In germline, CDR1 is SEHNR, CDR2 FQNEAQ (reference sequence). The CDR3 is made up of 12 amino acids. CDR3 protein: CASSLDTYEQYF. The CDR3 DNA reads TGTGCCAGCAGCTTAGACACCTACGAGCAGTACTTC.

The V gene is TRBV3-1 (or the pseudogene TRBV3-2), the J gene TRBJ1-3; possibly TRBD1 for D (6 bases). The CDR3 consists of 15 residues. The V gene lost 5 bases and the J gene lost 0 bases, with 11 bases spanning the gap. Germline CDR1 and CDR2: LGHDT and YNNKEL (reference sequence). The CDR3 protein is CASSYGQHSGNTIYF. CDR3 DNA sequence: TGTGCCAGCAGCTATGGACAGCACTCTGGAAACACCATATATTTT.

The chain couples TRBV24-1 to TRBJ1-6; TRBD1 matches 9 bases. With 3 bases clipped from V and 0 bases from J, the junction kept 8 bases outside the gene matches. The CDR3 extends over 19 amino acids. Per the germline V gene, CDR1 is KGHDR and CDR2 is SFDVKD. The CDR3 loop reads CATSDLQGARSSYNSPLHF. The CDR3 DNA reads as TGTGCCACCAGTGATCTACAGGGGGCGAGGAGCTCCTATAATTCACCCCTCCACTTT.

There are a few counts of this clone. The chain recombines TRBV5-1 with TRBJ1-3; 8 nucleotides agree with TRBD1. The CDR3 spans 14 residues. The V and J ends lost 4 bases and 8 bases, in that order; junction bases with no gene match: 8. Germline V CDR1 and CDR2: SGHRS, YFSETQ. DNA of the CDR3: TGCGCCAGCAGCCGATCGGGACAGGCGGACACCATATATTTT. This translates into CASSRSGQADTIYF. Full variable domain (outside the CDR3, taken from reference TRBV5-1 and TRBJ1-3): KAGVTQTPRYLIKTRGQQVTLSCSPISGHRSVSWYQQTPGQGLQFLFEYFSETQRNKGNFPGRFSGRQFSNSRSEMNVSTLELGDSALYLCASSRSGQADTIYFGEGSWLTVV.

V usage is TRBV7-3 and J usage is TRBJ2-1; 9 bases are shared with TRBD2. The CDR3 runs to 15 residues. V gave up 5 bases and J gave up 6 bases; unmatched junction bases: 8. CDR1 and CDR2 (germline): SGHTA, FQGTGA. The CDR3 here is CASSRSGRDLNEQFF. The CDR3 coding sequence is TGTGCCAGCAGCCGTAGCGGGAGAGATCTCAATGAGCAGTTCTTC. The complete variable domain, with remaining parts taken from reference TRBV7-3 and TRBJ2-1, reads GAGVSQTPSNKVTEKGKYVELRCDPISGHTALYWYRQSLGQGPEFLIYFQGTGAADDSGLPNDRFFAVRPEGSVSTLKIQRTERGDSAVYLCASSRSGRDLNEQFFGPGTRLTVL.

The chain is built from TRBV7-6 and TRBJ2-7, with a possible D match to TRBD2 (6 bases). This CDR3 has 13 residues. V lost 5 bases, J lost 3 bases, and 11 bases lay in between. The V gene's germline CDR1 is SGHVS and CDR2 FNYEAQ. CDR3 sequence reads: CASSKEGGYEQYF. The DNA of the CDR3 is TGTGCCAGCAGCAAGGAGGGTGGCTACGAGCAGTACTTC.

This clone appeared a few times. This sequence joins TRBV6-6 and TRBJ2-1, with D perhaps matching TRBD1 (6 bases). The CDR3 loop spans 13 amino acids. Germline V gene lookup returns CDR1 MNHNY and CDR2 SVGAGI (reference sequence). V was trimmed by 7 bases and J by 10 bases, leaving 17 bases between them. The CDR3 loop is CASTAGTLNEQFF. CDR3 nucleotides: TGTGCCAGCACCGCCGGGACACTCAACGAGCAGTTCTTC.

This clone was recorded only once. V and J are TRBV19 and TRBJ2-4, with 7 bases aligning to TRBD1. Germline-derived CDR1 and CDR2 are LNHDA and SQIVND (reference sequence). The CDR3 loop spans 18 amino acids. J was trimmed by 0 bases and V by 3 bases; bases with no gene match: 11. The CDR3 region has the DNA TGTGCCAGTAGTATCCTACCGTGGGGACAGAGAGCCAAAAACATTCAGTACTTC. It translates to CASSILPWGQRAKNIQYF.